Listed here is a single T cell receptor beta chain. The antigen is unknown. The V and J ends lost 0 bases and 9 bases, in that order; junction bases with no gene match: 0. The germline V gene has CDR1 SGDLS and CDR2 YYNGEE. The CDR3 loop spans 12 amino acids. This sample is part of a study of T cell repertoires in cytomegalovirus infection. Study-level information: In the study, CMV epitopes included recently identified HLA-C-restricted and well-studied HLA-B-restricted ones. Carrying CMV and the relevant HLA type showed in public TCR beta signatures.

TCRdb re-called the reads with MiXCR, one entry per CDR3 protein. The sample carries 900,000 to 950,000 distinct CDR3 sequences, around 30% recorded once. Study conclusions and caveats: What dominated the ex vivo response were HLA-C-restricted CMV-specific TCR beta clonotypes. Carriage of CMV together with the relevant HLA was identifiable through cumulative public TCR beta family frequency.

Specimen: cultured CD8+ T cells from PBMCs, collected from culture after CMV antigen stimulation. This chain uses TRBV9 with TRBJ2-4; 7 bases agree with TRBD2. The origin of this receptor is a human donor in good health (CMV status not recorded). Some clones in this sample may be carry-over from other donors' samples. The CDR3 DNA is TGTGCCAGCAGCGTAGGGGGGGGCATTCAGTACTTC. It yields the protein CASSVGGGIQYF.